These 24 T cell receptor beta chains came from one sample sequenced in a study of T cell responses to AZD1222 COVID-19 vaccine. TCRdb's table, derived via immunoSEQ multiplex PCR, lists solely in-frame clones and lacks some. The repertoire has 35,000 to 50,000 clones, 88% of them found once; the top ten carry roughly 25%. The sample was peripheral blood, taken 28 days after the second AZD1222 dose. Receptors were obtained from an adult who received the AZD1222 COVID-19 vaccine.

The chain employs TRBV6-5 and TRBJ2-7; maybe TRBD1 (6 bases). Trimming cost V 0 bases and J 3 bases, with 12 bases left between them. Germline loops: CDR1 MNHEY, CDR2 SVGAGI. The CDR3 has 15 residues. CDR3 coding DNA: TGTGCCAGCAGTTACTCTTCAGGGGCAGGCTACGAGCAGTACTTC. Encoded protein: CASSYSSGAGYEQYF.

The chain has TRBV20-1 and TRBJ1-3; D gene ambiguous. Looked up from germline, CDR1 is DFQATT and CDR2 is SNEGSKA (reference sequence). The V and J ends lost 3 bases and 0 bases respectively, with 6 bases between them. The CDR3 has 13 residues. The DNA for the CDR3 is TGCAGTGCTAGTCCGTCCTCTGGAAACACCATATATTTT. Translating gives CSASPSSGNTIYF.

V is TRBV7-2 and J is TRBJ2-3; 11 bases match TRBD2. The CDR3 has 18 amino acids. V was clipped by 4 bases and J by 4 bases; unmatched bases: 13. Germline values: CDR1 SGHTA, CDR2 FQGNSA. The chain's CDR3 is CASSSPGTSGPRADTQYF. The CDR3 DNA follows: TGTGCCAGCAGCTCCCCAGGGACTAGCGGTCCTAGGGCAGATACGCAGTATTTT.

This sequence joins TRBV29-1 and TRBJ1-1, with 8 bases aligning to TRBD1. There are 14 residues in the CDR3. Looked up from germline, CDR1 is SQVTM and CDR2 is ANQGSEA. With 5 bases clipped from V and 1 base from J, the junction kept 6 bases outside the gene matches. The chain's CDR3 is CSVFPGGTNTEAFF. DNA for the CDR3: TGCAGCGTTTTTCCAGGGGGCACGAACACTGAAGCTTTCTTT.

The chain joins TRBV10-2 to TRBJ2-7; 7 bases line up with TRBD2. Germline CDR1 WSHSY, CDR2 SAAADI. The V and J ends lost 10 bases and 2 bases, in that order; junction bases with no gene match: 8. This CDR3 spans 13 amino acids. CDR3 coding DNA: TGCGCCACTAGGGGCAGCGGGGCCTACGAGCAGTACTTC. Encoded protein: CATRGSGAYEQYF.

The gene calls are TRBV2 and TRBJ1-2, with 7 bases identical to TRBD1. CDR3 length: 14 amino acids. The V gene end was trimmed by 0 bases and the J gene end by 5 bases; junction bases not matched to a gene: 3. Germline V gene data show CDR1 as SNHLY and CDR2 as FYNNEI. CDR3 sequence: CASSEARTGYGYTF. The CDR3, as DNA: TGTGCCAGCAGTGAAGCGAGGACAGGATATGGCTACACCTTC.

Here the CDR3 DNA reads TGTGCCAGCAGCAAAGATAGGTGCGGCAGCTACAATGAGCAGTTCTTC. This encodes CASSKDRCGSYNEQFF. The chain couples TRBV21-1 to TRBJ2-1; the D call TRBD2 from the table was never checked on the DNA. TRBV21-1 is deemed a pseudogene. The CDR3 sequence is 16 residues long.

J is TRBJ2-1 and V is TRBV7-2; tentatively, D is TRBD2 (6 bases). Germline V gene sequence: CDR1 SGHTA, CDR2 FQGNSA. V lost 1 base and J 3 bases, leaving 10 bases between the germline ends. CDR3 size: 15 residues. CDR3: CASSLGSGGYNEQFF. CDR3 in DNA: TGTGCCAGCAGCTTAGGTAGCGGAGGCTACAATGAGCAGTTCTTC.

V and J are TRBV5-1 and TRBJ2-5, with TRBD2 identical over 9 bases. The CDR3 spans 18 residues. Looked up from germline, CDR1 is SGHRS and CDR2 is YFSETQ. The V gene end was trimmed by 4 bases and the J gene end by 1 base; junction bases not matched to a gene: 14. CDR3 nucleotides: TGCGCCAGCAGCGTGGGACTAGCTGATATCTTGTTCCAAGAGACCCAGTACTTC. This translates into CASSVGLADILFQETQYF.

The V gene is TRBV9, the J gene TRBJ1-6, with unresolved D. Trimming took 0 bases from V and 0 from J, leaving 10 bases between them. The CDR3 runs to 17 residues. From germline, CDR1 is SGDLS and CDR2 YYNGEE. Here the CDR3 DNA reads TGTGCCAGCAGCGTAGACGCGGTGAGCTCCTATAATTCACCCCTCCACTTT. Translated: CASSVDAVSSYNSPLHF.

V usage is TRBV27 and J usage is TRBJ2-2; 9 nucleotides align to TRBD1. This CDR3 is 14 amino acids long. The germline V gene encodes CDR1 MNHEY and CDR2 SMNVEV (reference sequence). Losses at the gene ends were 5 bases for V and 7 bases for J; bases not matched to a gene: 5. The CDR3 DNA sequence: TGTGCCAGCAGTGGGACAGGGTCCCGCGGGGAGCTGTTTTTT. It specifies CASSGTGSRGELFF.

The rearrangement links TRBV30 to TRBJ1-2, with 7 nucleotides matching TRBD1. Germline CDR1 and CDR2: GTSNPN and SVGIG (reference sequence). V dropped 2 bases and J dropped 2; count of bases not matched to a gene: 11. This CDR3 spans 16 amino acids. The CDR3 loop is CAWSMGQPNLNYGYTF. CDR3 nucleotide sequence: TGTGCCTGGAGTATGGGACAGCCAAACCTAAACTATGGCTACACCTTC.

The rearrangement joins TRBV5-6 to TRBJ2-1; TRBD2 matches 7 bases. The CDR3 consists of 16 residues. Per germline, CDR1 SGHDT and CDR2 YYEEEE. Losses at the gene ends were 4 bases for V and 3 bases for J; bases not matched to a gene: 10. CDR3 coding DNA: TGTGCCAGCAGCACCGGGGAGGGAAGCCTCTACAATGAGCAGTTCTTC. Amino acid sequence: CASSTGEGSLYNEQFF.

The rearrangement links TRBV7-2 to TRBJ2-2, with 7 nucleotides matching TRBD1. The V and J ends lost 5 bases and 2 bases, in that order; junction bases with no gene match: 8. CDR3 length: 16 residues. Germline CDR1 SGHTA, CDR2 FQGNSA. The CDR3 coding sequence is TGTGCCAGCAGCATATGGGACAGACCTAACACCGGGGAGCTGTTTTTT. Its translation is CASSIWDRPNTGELFF. Based on the CDR3 plus reference TRBV7-2 and TRBJ2-2, the full variable domain is GAGVSQSPSNKVTEKGKDVELRCDPISGHTALYWYRQSLGQGLEFLIYFQGNSAPDKSGLPSDRFSAERTGGSVSTLTIQRTQQEDSAVYLCASSIWDRPNTGELFFGEGSRLTVL.

The chain couples TRBV5-1 to TRBJ1-1; D remains unclear. This CDR3 comprises 13 residues. Germline values: CDR1 SGHRS, CDR2 YFSETQ. Trimming stripped 4 bases from V and 4 bases from J, with 11 bases between. Here the CDR3 DNA reads TGCGCCAGCAGCACGGAGAAGGGCACTGAAGCTTTCTTT. Translated: CASSTEKGTEAFF. Full variable domain (remainder filled in from reference TRBV5-1 and TRBJ1-1): KAGVTQTPRYLIKTRGQQVTLSCSPISGHRSVSWYQQTPGQGLQFLFEYFSETQRNKGNFPGRFSGRQFSNSRSEMNVSTLELGDSALYLCASSTEKGTEAFFGQGTRLTVV.

The rearrangement links TRBV6-5 to TRBJ2-1, with 10 bases fitting TRBD2. CDR1 and CDR2 from the germline V gene are MNHEY and SVGAGI. The CDR3 is 16 residues long. The V and J ends lost 0 bases and 5 bases, in that order; junction bases with no gene match: 4. This CDR3 reads CASSYSWLAGDNEQFF. DNA for the CDR3: TGTGCCAGCAGTTACTCGTGGCTAGCGGGGGACAATGAGCAGTTCTTC.

This rearrangement joins TRBV11-2 to TRBJ1-1, with a weak D call TRBD1 (6 bases). This CDR3 contains 14 residues. V shed 1 base and J shed 6 bases, with 12 bases lying between them. Germline V lookup: CDR1 SGHAT, CDR2 FQNNGV. CDR3 bases: TGTGCCAGCAGCTTAGGATCCTCAGGGGCTGAAGCTTTCTTT. Residues: CASSLGSSGAEAFF.

The chain links TRBV2 to TRBJ1-3; D might be TRBD1 (6 bases). Per the germline V gene, CDR1 is SNHLY and CDR2 is FYNNEI. The CDR3 totals 14 residues. V lost 7 bases and J lost 1, with 11 bases in between. CDR3 coding DNA: TGTGCCAGCAAGGCGGGGGCGTCTGGAAACACCATATATTTT. Translating gives CASKAGASGNTIYF.

V usage is TRBV5-1 and J usage is TRBJ1-2; D perhaps matches TRBD1 (5 bases). With 4 bases removed from V and 2 bases from J, the gap between germline ends came to 9 bases. This CDR3 has 13 amino acids. CDR1 is SGHRS, CDR2 YFSETQ, per germline. The CDR3 DNA follows: TGCGCCAGCAGCACGGACACGAACTATGGCTACACCTTC. Translated: CASSTDTNYGYTF.

About this clone itself: Relative to the germline gene, one junction end is altered; a read error may explain this. This sequence joins TRBV7-2 and TRBJ1-1, with D perhaps matching TRBD1 (6 bases). The CDR3 contains 14 residues. Germline V gives CDR1 SGHTA, CDR2 FQGNSA. The CDR3: CASSLNQGNAEAFF. CDR3 coding DNA: TGTGCCAGCAGCTTAAATCAGGGGAACGCTGAAGCTTTCTTT.

For this clone: The junction does not match germline at one end; this may be a read error. The chain uses TRBV10-3 and TRBJ2-7; TRBD1 or TRBD2 may be the D gene (5 bases each). CDR1 and CDR2 from the germline V gene are ENHRY and SYGVKD. This CDR3 region has 15 residues. CDR3 residues: CAISEYRDAPYEQYF. For the CDR3, the DNA is TGTGCCATCAGCGAGTACCGGGACGCACCCTACGAGCAGTACTTC.

The V call is TRBV2, the J call TRBJ2-7; perhaps TRBD1 as D (6 bases). This CDR3 comprises 12 residues. V was cut by 7 bases and J by 2 bases, with 9 bases left in between. Germline values: CDR1 SNHLY, CDR2 FYNNEI. The CDR3 here is CASTTGPYEQYF. Here the CDR3 DNA reads TGTGCCAGCACGACAGGACCCTACGAGCAGTACTTC.

V gene TRBV6-6 combines with J gene TRBJ2-7, with D unclear. V gave up 3 bases and J gave up 1 base, with 13 bases separating them. CDR1 and CDR2 from the germline V gene are MNHNY and SVGAGI (reference sequence). The CDR3 is 15 amino acids. For the CDR3, the DNA is TGTGCCAGCAGTTATGGAGTAGGGCTATCCTACGAGCAGTACTTC. This gives the protein CASSYGVGLSYEQYF.

Only one count was recorded for this clone. The V call is TRBV27, the J call TRBJ2-5, with 11 nucleotides matching TRBD2. The CDR3 sequence is 17 residues long. Germline CDR1 is MNHEY and CDR2 is SMNVEV (reference sequence). The trim removed 1 base at V and 4 bases at J, leaving 8 bases unmatched. The CDR3 DNA sequence: TGTGCCAGCAGTTTATTTACTAGCGGGGGTGGTGTAGAGACCCAGTACTTC. It yields the protein CASSLFTSGGGVETQYF.